This TCR beta chain emerged from a study of T-cell memory formation after mild COVID-19. At the level of the study: TCR clustering was largely donor specific. Notes on the study in general: Certain responding clones were present in pre-infection memory, suggesting participation of cross-reactive memory. Balance between CD4 and CD8 was seen in clones contracting day 15 to 85, and a CD4+ lean was seen in later expanders. Those CD4+ clones that contracted were mainly in CM and EM (CD8+ ones in EMRA).

TCRdb reanalysed the 5' RACE reads using MiXCR and keeps one entry per CDR3 protein. The top ten clones hold less than 10% of a sample with hundreds of thousands of distinct CDR3 sequences, 17% of them seen once. CDR3 size: 15 residues. CDR1 ENHRY and CDR2 SYGVKD come from the germline V gene. The J segment lost 3 bases and the V segment lost 2 bases, leaving 6 bases of the junction unmatched. As concerns this clonotype: Its matching antigen is unknown.

This sequence originates from an adult woman who had mild COVID-19 (a few samples of this study predate the infection). Cell type and time point are not known. The sample comprised PBMCs or a T cell subset sorted from them (not recorded which). The chain combines TRBV10-3 with TRBJ2-7; 8 bases align to TRBD2. CDR3 bases: TGTGCCATCAGTGAGGTGGGACTAGAGCTCTACGAGCAGTACTTC. It encodes CAISEVGLELYEQYF.